The clone carrying this T cell receptor (beta chain) was observed at least ten times. Antigen unknown. The sample originates from a study of T cells in Graves' hyperthyroidism and ophthalmopathy. Study-level points and caveats: Ophthalmopathy, as predicted by the model, came a median 6.5 months after the prediction. A model of 13 V-J features distinguished ophthalmopathy from stable hyperthyroidism.

Amplification of TCR beta CDR3 regions was performed using RNA transcripts as template. First-round RT-PCR of the TCR CDR3 relied on the HTBI primer set. TCRdb used MiXCR to reprocess the multiplex PCR reads, holding one entry per CDR3 protein. The repertoire has about 580,000 distinct CDR3 sequences, under 60% of them found once; the top ten carry approximately 7.5%. Germline V gene lookup returns CDR1 MGHRA and CDR2 YSYEKL. The CDR3 runs to 14 residues. V was shortened by 5 bases and J by 8 bases, with 13 bases between the two germline ends. This receptor was taken from a woman aged 18-29 years with Graves' hyperthyroidism. The V gene is TRBV4-1, the J gene TRBJ1-6; D is unresolved. The sequencing sample was made of peripheral blood or thyroid tissue (not recorded which). CDR3 sequence: CASSFLRVDSPLHF. CDR3 DNA sequence: TGCGCCAGCAGCTTTTTGAGGGTTGATTCACCCCTCCACTTT.